This T cell receptor (beta chain) was recovered during a study of T cell repertoires in cytomegalovirus infection. Study-wide context: Indications came from public TCR beta signatures; they pointed to CMV infection and to a matching HLA type.

Each CDR3 protein gets one entry after TCRdb re-called the reads with MiXCR. The table records around 570,000 distinct CDR3 sequences, almost 40% of them present only once. Details on this clonotype: Its antigen is unknown.

V was pared by 1 base and J by 5 bases, with 5 bases of the junction left unmatched. Germline-derived CDR1 and CDR2 are LNHDA and SQIVND (reference sequence). The CDR3 covers 15 residues. J is TRBJ2-5 and V is TRBV19, with 9 bases matching TRBD1. Sequenced here: cultured PBMCs, sampled from culture after CMV antigen stimulation. The source of this sequence is a human donor in good health (CMV status not recorded). Some clones in this sample may be carry-over from other donors' samples. CDR3 bases: TGTGCCAGTAGTATAGGGACAGGGGCATTTGAGACCCAGTACTTC. Translation gives CASSIGTGAFETQYF.